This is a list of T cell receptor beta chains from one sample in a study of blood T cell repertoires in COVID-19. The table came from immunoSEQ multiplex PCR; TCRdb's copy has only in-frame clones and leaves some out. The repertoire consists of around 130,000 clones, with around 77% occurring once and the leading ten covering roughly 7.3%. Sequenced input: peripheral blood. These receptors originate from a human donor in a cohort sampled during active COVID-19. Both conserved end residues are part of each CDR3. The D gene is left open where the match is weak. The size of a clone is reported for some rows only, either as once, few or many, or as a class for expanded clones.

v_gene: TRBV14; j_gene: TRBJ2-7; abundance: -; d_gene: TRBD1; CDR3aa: CASSNRGKRYEQYF; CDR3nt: TGTGCCAGCAGCAACAGGGGGAAGAGATACGAGCAGTACTTC
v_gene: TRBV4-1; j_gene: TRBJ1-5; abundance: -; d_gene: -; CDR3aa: CASTQGRDGNQPQHF; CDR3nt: TGCGCCAGCACTCAAGGCAGGGATGGCAATCAGCCCCAGCATTTT
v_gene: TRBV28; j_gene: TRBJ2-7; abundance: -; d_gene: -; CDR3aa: CASIPGGPSYEQYF; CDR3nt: TGTGCCAGCATCCCTGGAGGGCCCTCCTACGAGCAGTACTTC
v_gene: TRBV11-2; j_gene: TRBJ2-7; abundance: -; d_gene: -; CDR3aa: CASSLEGRSSYEQYF; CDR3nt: TGTGCCAGCAGCTTAGAAGGTCGGAGCTCCTACGAGCAGTACTTC
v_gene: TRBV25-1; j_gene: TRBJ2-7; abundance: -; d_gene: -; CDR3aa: CASSSSGTTYEQYF; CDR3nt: TGTGCCAGCAGTAGCTCCGGGACAACCTACGAGCAGTACTTC
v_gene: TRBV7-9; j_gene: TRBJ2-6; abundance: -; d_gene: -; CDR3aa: CASHGGGSGANVLTF; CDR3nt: TGTGCCAGTCACGGCGGAGGCTCTGGGGCCAACGTCCTGACTTTC
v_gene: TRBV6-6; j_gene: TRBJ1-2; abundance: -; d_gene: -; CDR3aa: CASSTLGGFNYGYTF; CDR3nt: TGTGCCAGCAGTACTTTGGGGGGTTTCAACTATGGCTACACCTTC
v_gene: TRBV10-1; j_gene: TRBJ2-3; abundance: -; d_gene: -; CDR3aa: CASSPGRGSTDTQYF; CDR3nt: TGCGCCAGCAGTCCAGGCCGAGGGAGCACAGATACGCAGTATTTT
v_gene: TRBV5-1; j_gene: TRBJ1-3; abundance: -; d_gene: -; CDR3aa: CASSLTSYSGNTIYF; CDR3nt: TGCGCCAGCAGCTTGACATCGTACTCTGGAAACACCATATATTTT
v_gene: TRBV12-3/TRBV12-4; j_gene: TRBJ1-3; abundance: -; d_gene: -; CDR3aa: CASSLSGNTIYF; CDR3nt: TGTGCCAGCAGTTTAAGCGGAAACACCATATATTTT
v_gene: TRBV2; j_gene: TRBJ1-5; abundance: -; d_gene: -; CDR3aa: CASAGQLNQPQHF; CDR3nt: TGTGCCAGCGCCGGACAGCTCAATCAGCCCCAGCATTTT
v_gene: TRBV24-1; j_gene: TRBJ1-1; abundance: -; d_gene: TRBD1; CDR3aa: CATRGQGPLGNTEAFF; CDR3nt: TGTGCCACCAGAGGACAGGGCCCTCTTGGGAACACTGAAGCTTTCTTT
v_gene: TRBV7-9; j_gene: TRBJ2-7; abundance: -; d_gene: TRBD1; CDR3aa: CASSSDRESYEQYF; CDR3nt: TGTGCCAGCAGCTCGGACAGGGAGTCCTACGAGCAGTACTTC
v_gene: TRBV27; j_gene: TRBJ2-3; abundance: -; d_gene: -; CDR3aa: CASSLSRGYTDTQYF; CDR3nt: TGTGCCAGCAGTTTATCGCGAGGGTACACAGATACGCAGTATTTT
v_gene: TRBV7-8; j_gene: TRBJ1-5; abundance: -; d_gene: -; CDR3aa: CASSLMGGPSQPQHF; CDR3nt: TGTGCCAGCAGCTTAATGGGGGGGCCTAGTCAGCCCCAGCATTTT
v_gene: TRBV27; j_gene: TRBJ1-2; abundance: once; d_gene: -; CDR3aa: CASSPLRQYGGYTF; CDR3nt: TGTGCCAGCAGTCCCTTGCGACAGTACGGGGGCTACACCTTC
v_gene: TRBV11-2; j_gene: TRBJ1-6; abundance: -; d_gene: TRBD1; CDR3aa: CASSYGGTGEFDNSPLHF; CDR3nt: TGTGCCAGCAGCTACGGCGGGACAGGGGAGTTTGATAATTCACCCCTCCACTTT
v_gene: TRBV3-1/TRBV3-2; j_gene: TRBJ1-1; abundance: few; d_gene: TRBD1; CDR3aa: CASSLGQGITEAFF; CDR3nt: TGTGCCAGCAGCCTGGGACAGGGGATTACTGAAGCTTTCTTT
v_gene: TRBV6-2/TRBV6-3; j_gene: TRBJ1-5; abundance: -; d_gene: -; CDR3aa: CASSLDSFNQPQHF; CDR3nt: TGTGCCAGCAGTCTGGACAGTTTCAATCAGCCCCAGCATTTT